This TCR beta chain appears in the sequencing data of a study of blood T cell repertoires in COVID-19. Study summary: From the United States, Italy and Spain came samples of acute and convalescent COVID-19. PBMCs, B-cell-depleted T cells, or T cells were the source of the cDNA or gDNA that made up the material.

Per the original methods: Estimates of nucleated cell counts were drawn from the amplification of reference gene primers. Clones were read by immunoSEQ multiplex PCR, and TCRdb kept only the in-frame ones, dropping some. Clone size and the V and J calls come from that table; the DNA yielded D and trimming. This table has more than 30,000 clones, roughly 78% appearing once. The count of this clone is one. Specimen: peripheral blood. The origin of this receptor is an older woman with acute or convalescent COVID-19.

The CDR3 nucleotides are TGTGCCAGACCTGGGACTAGCGGGCGGAAGAACACCGGGGAGCTGTTTTTT. Protein: CARPGTSGRKNTGELFF. The chain joins TRBV21-1 to TRBJ2-2; TRBD2 reflects the table's D call only, with no check against the DNA. TRBV21-1 represents a pseudogene. The CDR3 extends over 17 amino acids.